The clone carrying this T cell receptor (beta chain) was detected ten times or more. Its antigen is unknown. These data originate in a study of response to subunit inactivated influenza vaccine. TCRdb reprocessed the RT-PCR reads via MiXCR and lists one record per CDR3 protein. The sample yields 650,000 to 800,000 distinct CDR3 sequences, 14% seen once. Study-wide points: A suggestion made by the authors is that each seasonal influenza vaccination recruits few new T cells.

CDR1 MNHEY and CDR2 SVGAGI come from the germline V gene. V was clipped by 2 bases and J by 2 bases, with 16 bases between them. The CDR3 sequence is 17 residues long. The source is a man in his forties or fifties who received an inactivated influenza vaccine. This material consisted of PBMCs from blood, taken 14 to 15 days before vaccination. The J gene is TRBJ1-3, the V gene TRBV6-5; D is uncertain. The CDR3 region has the DNA TGTGCCAGCAGTTACCGGGTTCCGGACTTCACTGGAAACACCATATATTTT. Amino acid sequence: CASSYRVPDFTGNTIYF.